This T cell receptor beta chain was obtained from a study of identifying expanded T cells in peripheral blood. Overall study results and limits: Variance in clone template counts between approximately two-week samples significantly increased with total template count across all healthy donors.

During the collection period, no donor immune events like infections were recorded. Some clones are missing from TCRdb's copy, which holds only in-frame ones; the method was immunoSEQ multiplex PCR. The sample holds some 130,000 clones; around 88% are singletons and the top ten take around 8.2%. The CDR3 consists of 16 residues. Trimming removed 2 bases from V and 2 bases from J, with 16 bases in between. As regards this clone: No antigen is known for it.

The V call is TRBV23-1, the J call TRBJ2-7; tentative D call: TRBD2 (6 bases). TRBV23-1 is assigned to the ORF class and has an uncertain function. The sequenced material came from blood. The source of this sequence is a person aged 18 to 70 in good health. The CDR3 loop reads CASSQRRGTWTYEQYF. The CDR3 region has the DNA TGCGCCAGCAGTCAAAGACGTGGGACTTGGACCTACGAGCAGTACTTC.